The clone carrying this T cell receptor (beta chain) was picked up many times. Its matching antigen is unknown. These data belong to a study of regulatory T cells in long-lasting Graves disease. General study findings and limits: Only a small sample size was used, which may have cut accuracy.

Time point of the sample: newly diagnosed GD, antithyroid drugs for less than 3 months. TCR sequences were obtained from RNA taken from PBMCs. Libraries of TCR beta came from iRepertoire HTBI primers plus Arm-PCR of CDR3 regions. TCRdb ran MiXCR on the multiplex PCR reads and lists one entry per CDR3 protein. The table includes approximately 350,000 distinct CDR3 sequences, about a sixth detected once. The CDR3 is made up of 16 amino acids. The V gene's germline CDR1 is SGHTA and CDR2 FQGNSA. Unmatched junction bases numbered 6, after V lost 0 bases and J lost 4 bases. These data were likewise used in another study, on T cells in Graves' hyperthyroidism and ophthalmopathy. From that paper: Uncontrolled infections, other autoimmune diseases, pregnancy or lactation led to exclusion of patients. Most expanded thyroid clonotypes above 0.001 recurred in blood.

Sequencing was performed on peripheral blood mononuclear cells (PBMCs), taken at new diagnosis, from a patient treated with antithyroid drugs. The chain has TRBV7-2 and TRBJ2-3; the match to TRBD2 covers 8 bases. This receptor was identified in a man aged 35 to 55 with Graves disease. For the CDR3, the DNA is TGTGCCAGCAGCTTAGCTACGGGGGGGTACGCAGATACGCAGTATTTT. Translated: CASSLATGGYADTQYF.